This entry lists 23 T cell receptor beta chains sequenced from one sample in a study of tumor-infiltrating lymphocytes in primary liver carcinoma. The input was roughly 0.5 ug total RNA; TCR beta cDNA was made from it with a constant-region primer. Investigators got TCR beta libraries out of three nested multiplex PCR rounds, done with slightly modified ARM-PCR. PCR rounds one and two used TRBV1-TRBV30 forward primers with a C-beta reverse primer for around 11 cycles each. Each CDR3 protein is one row after TCRdb ran MiXCR on the multiplex PCR reads. Of fewer than 400,000 distinct CDR3 sequences in the sample, about three fifths were seen once. In addition to blood RNA drawn from unsorted whole blood, germline DNA was extracted. Sequencing was performed on peripheral blood. The origin of the receptors is a woman aged 25-40 years with primary liver carcinoma and hepatitis B virus infection.

This chain connects TRBV5-1 to TRBJ2-2; D may correspond to TRBD1 or TRBD2 (6 bases each). The V gene's germline CDR1 is SGHRS and CDR2 YFSETQ. This CDR3 is 18 amino acids long. The V end was cut by 4 bases, the J end by 3 bases, with 22 bases between. CDR3 region: CASSPTTGTLADTGELFF. CDR3 bases: TGCGCCAGCAGCCCGACCACAGGGACCTTAGCGGACACCGGGGAGCTGTTTTTT.

Regarding this clonotype: The DNA is left out, because the CDR3 cannot be placed on it with certainty; the CDR3 is given as TCRdb lists it. The gene calls are TRBV12-5 and TRBJ1-6. Germline CDR1 and CDR2: LGHNT and FRNRAP. The CDR3 numbers 17 amino acids, ends counted. CDR3: CVSGLVMGSSYNSPLHF.

The J gene is TRBJ2-5, the V gene TRBV11-1; D is possibly TRBD1 (6 bases). The CDR3 consists of 14 residues. V lost 6 bases and J lost 3, with 14 bases in between. The germline CDR1 and CDR2 sequences are SGHAT and FQDESV (reference sequence). The CDR3 region has the DNA TGTGCCAGCAGTTGGATAGGGGGTGAAGAGACCCAGTACTTC. This gives the protein CASSWIGGEETQYF.

This clonotype was picked up one time. The V gene is TRBV11-2, the J gene TRBJ2-2, with 7 bases that match TRBD2. This CDR3 is built from 15 residues. Germline CDR1 reads SGHAT; CDR2 reads FQNNGV. V trimming: 3 bases; J trimming: 15 bases; junction bases outside the gene matches: 16. The CDR3 bases are TGTGCCAGCAGCTTTGGGCCGTTAAACACCGGGGGGATGTTTTTT. It specifies CASSFGPLNTGGMFF.

Turning to this clonotype: The germline gene is not matched at one end of the junction; a read error may be the cause. The genes are TRBV4-2 and TRBJ2-3; D may be TRBD2 (6 bases). CDR1 is LGHNA and CDR2 is YNFKEQ in the germline V gene. This CDR3 spans 14 amino acids. CDR3 sequence (DNA): TGCGCCAGCAGCCAAGTCTTGGGGGAGGATATGCAGTATTTT. Its translation is CASSQVLGEDMQYF.

This clonotype was detected once. This chain links TRBV6-6 with TRBJ1-1; no reliable D call. The CDR3 runs 13 residues. Germline V CDR1 and CDR2: MNHNY, SVGAGI (reference sequence). The V end was cut by 8 bases, the J end by 0 bases, with 10 bases between. The CDR3 is CASGLQLNTEAFF. CDR3 in DNA: TGTGCCAGCGGTCTCCAGCTGAACACTGAAGCTTTCTTT.

This clonotype came up many times. The chain is built from TRBV11-1 and TRBJ2-3, with D possibly called TRBD1 or TRBD2 (5 bases each). Trimming shortened V by 3 bases and J by 5 bases, and 9 bases separated the two germline ends. This CDR3 region has 13 residues. The germline CDR1 and CDR2 sequences are SGHAT and FQDESV (reference sequence). CDR3: CASSFGTGDTQYF. The CDR3 coding sequence is TGTGCCAGCAGCTTCGGGACCGGAGATACGCAGTATTTT. Together with reference TRBV11-1 and TRBJ2-3, the CDR3 gives the full variable domain: EAEVAQSPRYKITEKSQAVAFWCDPISGHATLYWYRQILGQGPELLVQFQDESVVDDSQLPKDRFSAERLKGVDSTLKIQPAELGDSAMYLCASSFGTGDTQYFGPGTRLTVL.

This sequence joins TRBV30 and TRBJ2-7; 13 nucleotides agree with TRBD2. CDR1 is GTSNPN, CDR2 SVGIG, per germline (reference sequence). The junction had 12 bases not matched to a gene; V was cut back by 5 bases and J by 5 bases. This CDR3 region has 16 residues. DNA for the CDR3: TGTGCCTGGGGGATCCGGACTAGCGGGAGAGGCGACGAGCAGTACTTC. Protein product: CAWGIRTSGRGDEQYF.

The V and J genes are TRBV28 and TRBJ2-7, with 8 bases that match TRBD2. J was trimmed by 6 bases and V by 5 bases; bases with no gene match: 9. Per the germline V gene, CDR1 is MDHEN and CDR2 is SYDVKM. The CDR3 is 14 residues long. The chain's CDR3 is CASSPGTRLSEQYF. The CDR3 DNA is TGTGCCAGCAGTCCCGGGACTAGGCTCTCCGAGCAGTACTTC.

Remarks on this clonotype: One end of the junction fails to match germline, which may point to a read error. The CDR3 coding sequence is TGTGCCAGCAGTCCTGACGGACTCCGGGACTATGGCTACGCCTTC. Amino acids: CASSPDGLRDYGYAF. The V gene is TRBV6-2 or TRBV6-3, the J gene TRBJ1-2; a possible D gene is TRBD1 (5 bases). The germline gives CDR1 MNHEY, CDR2 SVGEGT. The CDR3 totals 15 residues.

This clonotype was observed many times. V gene TRBV11-3 combines with J gene TRBJ2-1; D tentatively fits TRBD1 or TRBD2 (5 bases each). V gave up 0 bases and J gave up 0 bases, with 12 bases separating them. Germline V gene sequence: CDR1 SGHNT, CDR2 YENEEA. CDR3 length equals 17 residues. The CDR3 DNA reads TGTGCCAGCAGCTTAGATCTGGCAGGGAGCTCCTACAATGAGCAGTTCTTC. The encoded protein is CASSLDLAGSSYNEQFF.

With respect to this clonotype: This is likely a read error, given that the CDR3 carries no conserved phenylalanine or tryptophan at its end. The rearrangement links TRBV11-2 to TRBJ2-7; D gene uncertain. Per the germline V gene, CDR1 is SGHAT and CDR2 is FQNNGV. CDR3 size: 14 residues. Trimming stripped 4 bases from V and 4 bases from J, with 14 bases between. DNA for the CDR3: TGTGCCAGCAGCTACACTCAAGGCGAGTACGAGCAGTACCTA. It specifies CASSYTQGEYEQYL.

The chain couples TRBV4-1 to TRBJ2-5; TRBD2 agrees at 11 bases. This CDR3 is 21 amino acids long. The germline gives CDR1 MGHRA, CDR2 YSYEKL. J was trimmed by 7 bases and V by 3 bases; bases with no gene match: 25. This chain's CDR3 is CASSQDHPVGLAVIVEGTQYF. In DNA form, the CDR3 reads TGCGCCAGCAGCCAGGACCACCCGGTGGGACTAGCGGTGATAGTGGAAGGGACCCAGTACTTC.

Comments on this clonotype: The germline gene is not matched at one end of the junction; a read error may be the cause. V gene TRBV11-3 combines with J gene TRBJ1-5; D might be TRBD1 (6 bases). Germline V gene sequence: CDR1 SGHNT, CDR2 YENEEA. This CDR3 is built from 13 residues. The DNA of the CDR3 is TGCGCCAGCAGACTGAGGGGGAATCTGCCCCAGCATTTT. It translates to CASRLRGNLPQHF.

As concerns this clonotype: This may come from a read error, since a much larger clone is one base off. The CDR3 loop is CASSPRDRNNEQFF. Written as DNA, the CDR3 is TGTGCCAGCAGTCCAAGGGACAGGAACAATGAGCAGTTCTTC. The V call is TRBV12-3 or TRBV12-4, the J call TRBJ2-1; 8 nucleotides match TRBD1. This CDR3 region has 14 residues. Trimming removed 5 bases from V and 5 bases from J; junction bases left unmatched: 5.

Remarks on this clonotype: A much larger clonotype is one base distant, so this may be a read error. The genes are TRBV6-1 and TRBJ1-2; D remains unclear. The CDR3 has 12 residues. V dropped 3 bases and J dropped 12 bases, with 14 bases sitting between them. Germline V gives CDR1 MNHNS, CDR2 SASEGT. The CDR3 DNA is TGTGCCAGCAGTGAGACGGGGATCGGCCACACCTTC. The encoded protein is CASSETGIGHTF.

This chain connects TRBV4-2 to TRBJ2-7, with D hard to call. V lost 1 base to trimming and J lost 3 bases, with 10 bases between them. Germline CDR1 reads LGHNA; CDR2 reads YNFKEQ. This CDR3 region has 14 residues. The DNA of the CDR3 is TGTGCCAGCAGCCAAGGGTGCCTAGACTACGAGCAGTACTTC. Its translation: CASSQGCLDYEQYF.

Notes on this clonotype: It may be a read error: a sequence one base away is much more abundant. J is TRBJ2-3 and V is TRBV29-1; TRBD2 matches at 7 bases. V lost 7 bases, J lost 2 bases, and 9 bases stayed unmatched. Germline CDR1 is SQVTM and CDR2 is ANQGSEA. This CDR3 comprises 14 residues. The CDR3 is CSAVVAGYTDTQYF. The CDR3 DNA reads TGCAGCGCTGTGGTAGCGGGTTACACAGATACGCAGTATTTT.

The count of this clonotype is one. This CDR3 is missing its conserved last phenylalanine or tryptophan, likely due to a read error. The gene calls are TRBV10-2 and TRBJ2-1; 7 bases align to TRBD2. CDR1 WSHSY and CDR2 SAAADI come from the germline V gene. The V gene end was trimmed by 8 bases and the J gene end by 0 bases; junction bases not matched to a gene: 4. The CDR3 totals 14 residues. CDR3 sequence (DNA): TGCGCCAGCGGCGGCGGGGGCTCCTACAATGAGCAGTTCTAC. Its protein product is CASGGGGSYNEQFY.

There are many counts of this clonotype. The chain joins TRBV11-2 to TRBJ1-1; 8 bases fit TRBD1. Germline CDR1 is SGHAT and CDR2 is FQNNGV. Trimming removed 5 bases from V and 2 bases from J; junction bases left unmatched: 4. This CDR3 contains 14 residues. CDR3 sequence (DNA): TGTGCCAGCAGCGACAGGGGCCAAAACACTGAAGCTTTCTTT. Translation: CASSDRGQNTEAFF.

This clonotype was seen repeatedly, ten times or more. This chain joins TRBV4-3 and TRBJ1-2, with a weak D call TRBD1 (5 bases). In germline, CDR1 is LGHNA, CDR2 YSLEER. V lost 0 bases and J 7 bases, leaving 21 bases between the germline ends. The length of the CDR3 is 17 residues. The CDR3 nucleotides read TGCGCCAGCAGCCAAGACCCCCGGACATCGCCCCTCAGTGGCTACACCTTC. Amino acid sequence: CASSQDPRTSPLSGYTF.

At least ten counts were recorded for this clonotype. V is TRBV29-1 and J is TRBJ2-3; 8 nucleotides align to TRBD2. J was trimmed by 4 bases and V by 5 bases; bases with no gene match: 11. The V gene's germline CDR1 is SQVTM and CDR2 ANQGSEA. This CDR3 spans 15 amino acids. CDR3 bases: TGCAGCGTTACCCCGGGACTAGTGGTTTCAGATACGCAGTATTTT. Protein sequence: CSVTPGLVVSDTQYF.

This clonotype was counted once. At one end, the junction sequence differs from germline, possibly due to a read error. The CDR3 protein is CSVAIPLPLGITVRQYF. CDR3 DNA: TGCAGTGTTGCCATACCCCTCCCCCTTGGCATAACGGTTCGGCAGTACTTC. This chain links TRBV29-1 with TRBJ2-1; D remains ambiguous. The J call is in doubt because the DNA end fits TRBJ2-7 better. The CDR3 contains 17 residues. Germline CDR1 reads SQVTM; CDR2 reads ANQGSEA.